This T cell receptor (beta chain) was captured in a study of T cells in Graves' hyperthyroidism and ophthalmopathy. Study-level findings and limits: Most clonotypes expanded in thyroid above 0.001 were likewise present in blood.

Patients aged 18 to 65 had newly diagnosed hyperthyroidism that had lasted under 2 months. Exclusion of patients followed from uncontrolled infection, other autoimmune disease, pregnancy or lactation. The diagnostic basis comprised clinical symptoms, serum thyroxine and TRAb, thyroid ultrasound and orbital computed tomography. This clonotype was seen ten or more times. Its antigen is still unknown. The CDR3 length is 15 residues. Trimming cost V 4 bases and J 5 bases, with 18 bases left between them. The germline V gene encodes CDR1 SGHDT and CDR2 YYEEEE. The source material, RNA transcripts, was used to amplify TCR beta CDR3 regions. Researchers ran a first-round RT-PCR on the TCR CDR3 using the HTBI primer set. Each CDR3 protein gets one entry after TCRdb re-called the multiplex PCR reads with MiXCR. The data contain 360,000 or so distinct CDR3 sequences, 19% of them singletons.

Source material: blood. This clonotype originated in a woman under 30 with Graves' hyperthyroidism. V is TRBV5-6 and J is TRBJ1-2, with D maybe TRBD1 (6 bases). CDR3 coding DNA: TGTGCCAGCAGCGGGGGTGGACAGTCCTATTATGGCTACACCTTC. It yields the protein CASSGGGQSYYGYTF.